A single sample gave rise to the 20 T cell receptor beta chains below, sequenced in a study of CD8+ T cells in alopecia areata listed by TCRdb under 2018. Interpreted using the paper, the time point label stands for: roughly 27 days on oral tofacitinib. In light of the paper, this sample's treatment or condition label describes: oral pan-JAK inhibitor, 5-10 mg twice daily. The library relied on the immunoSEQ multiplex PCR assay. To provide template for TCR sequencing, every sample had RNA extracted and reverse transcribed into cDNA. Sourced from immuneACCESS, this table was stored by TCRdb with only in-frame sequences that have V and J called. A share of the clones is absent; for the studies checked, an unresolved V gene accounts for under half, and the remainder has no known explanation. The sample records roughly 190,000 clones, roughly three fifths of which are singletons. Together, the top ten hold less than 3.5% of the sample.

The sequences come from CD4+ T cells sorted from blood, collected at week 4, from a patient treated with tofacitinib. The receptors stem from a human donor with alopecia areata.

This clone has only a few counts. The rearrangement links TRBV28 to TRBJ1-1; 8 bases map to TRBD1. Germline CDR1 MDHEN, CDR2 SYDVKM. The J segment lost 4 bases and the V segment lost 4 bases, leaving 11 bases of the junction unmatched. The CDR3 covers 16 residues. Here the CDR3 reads CASSSGQGGLGTEAFF. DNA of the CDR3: TGTGCCAGCAGTTCAGGACAGGGAGGATTGGGCACTGAAGCTTTCTTT.

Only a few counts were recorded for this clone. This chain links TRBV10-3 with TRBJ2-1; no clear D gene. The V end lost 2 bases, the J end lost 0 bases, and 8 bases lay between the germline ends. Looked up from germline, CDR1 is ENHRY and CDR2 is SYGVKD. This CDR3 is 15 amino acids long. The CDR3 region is CAISEVLSSYNEQFF. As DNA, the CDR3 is TGTGCCATCAGTGAGGTACTAAGCTCCTACAATGAGCAGTTCTTC.

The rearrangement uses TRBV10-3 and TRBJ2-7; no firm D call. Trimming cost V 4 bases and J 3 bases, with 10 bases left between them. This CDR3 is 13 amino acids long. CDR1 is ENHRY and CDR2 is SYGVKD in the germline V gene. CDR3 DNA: TGTGCCATCAGTGTTGGTAGGGACTACGAGCAGTACTTC. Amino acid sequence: CAISVGRDYEQYF.

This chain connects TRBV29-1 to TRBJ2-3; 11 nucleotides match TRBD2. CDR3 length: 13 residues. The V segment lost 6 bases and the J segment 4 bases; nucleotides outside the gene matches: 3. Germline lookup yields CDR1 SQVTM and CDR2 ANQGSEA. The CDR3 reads CSVTSGGPDTQYF. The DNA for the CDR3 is TGCAGCGTCACTAGCGGGGGACCAGATACGCAGTATTTT.

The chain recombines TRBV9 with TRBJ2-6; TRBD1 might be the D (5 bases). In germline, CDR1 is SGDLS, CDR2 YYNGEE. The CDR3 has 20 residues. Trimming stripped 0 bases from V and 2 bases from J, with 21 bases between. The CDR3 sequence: CASSVVGQDTRQPGANVLTF. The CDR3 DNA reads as TGTGCCAGCAGCGTAGTAGGGCAGGACACTCGCCAACCTGGGGCCAACGTCCTGACTTTC.

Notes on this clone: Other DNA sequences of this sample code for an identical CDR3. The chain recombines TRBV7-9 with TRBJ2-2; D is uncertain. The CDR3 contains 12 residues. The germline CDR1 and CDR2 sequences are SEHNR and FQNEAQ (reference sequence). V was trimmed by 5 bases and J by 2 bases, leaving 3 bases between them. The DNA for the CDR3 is TGTGCCAGCAGCCCCAACACCGGGGAGCTGTTTTTT. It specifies CASSPNTGELFF.

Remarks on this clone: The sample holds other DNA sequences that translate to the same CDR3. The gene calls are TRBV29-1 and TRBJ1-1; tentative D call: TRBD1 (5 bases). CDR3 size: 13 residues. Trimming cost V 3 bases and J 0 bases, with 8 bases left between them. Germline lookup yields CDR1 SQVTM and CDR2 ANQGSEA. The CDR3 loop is CSVEGTVNTEAFF. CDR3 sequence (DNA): TGCAGCGTTGAGGGGACGGTGAACACTGAAGCTTTCTTT.

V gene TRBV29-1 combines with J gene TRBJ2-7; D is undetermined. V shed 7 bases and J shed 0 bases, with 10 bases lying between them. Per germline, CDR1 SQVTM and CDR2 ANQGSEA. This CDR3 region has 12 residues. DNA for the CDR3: TGCAGCGGGGCGGCCAGCTCCTACGAGCAGTACTTC. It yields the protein CSGAASSYEQYF.

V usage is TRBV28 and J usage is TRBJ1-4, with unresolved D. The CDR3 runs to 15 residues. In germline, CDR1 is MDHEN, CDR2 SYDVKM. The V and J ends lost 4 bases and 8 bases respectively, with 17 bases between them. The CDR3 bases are TGTGCCAGCAGTTCGATCTCCGCACAGAGGGAAAAACTGTTTTTT. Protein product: CASSSISAQREKLFF.

The CDR3 region is CASRRTASGSYNEQFF. The CDR3 DNA reads as TGTGCCAGCAGGCGCACGGCCAGCGGATCCTACAATGAGCAGTTCTTC. The rearrangement uses TRBV9 and TRBJ2-1, with D possibly being TRBD2 (5 bases). V was cut by 5 bases and J by 1 base, with 16 bases left in between. The length of the CDR3 is 16 residues. Germline CDR1 and CDR2: SGDLS and YYNGEE. The variable domain in full, completed from reference TRBV9 and TRBJ2-1, reads DSGVTQTPKHLITATGQRVTLRCSPRSGDLSVYWYQQSLDQGLQFLIQYYNGEERAKGNILERFSAQQFPDLHSELNLSSLELGDSALYFCASRRTASGSYNEQFFGPGTRLTVL.

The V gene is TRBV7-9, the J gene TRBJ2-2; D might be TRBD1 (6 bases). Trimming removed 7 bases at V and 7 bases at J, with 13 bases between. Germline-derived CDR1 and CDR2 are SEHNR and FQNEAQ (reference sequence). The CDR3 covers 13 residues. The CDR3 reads CASIGTLGGELFF. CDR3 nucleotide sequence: TGTGCCAGCATCGGGACACTTGGCGGGGAGCTGTTTTTT. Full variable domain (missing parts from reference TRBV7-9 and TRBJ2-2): DTGVSQNPRHKITKRGQNVTFRCDPISEHNRLYWYRQTLGQGPEFLTYFQNEAQLEKSRLLSDRFSAERPKGSFSTLEIQRTEQGDSAMYLCASIGTLGGELFFGEGSRLTVL.

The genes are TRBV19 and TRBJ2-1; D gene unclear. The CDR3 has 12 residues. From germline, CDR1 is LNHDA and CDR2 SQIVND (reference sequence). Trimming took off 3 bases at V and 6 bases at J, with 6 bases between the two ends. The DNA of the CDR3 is TGTGCCAGTAGTATTCTTGGCAATGAGCAGTTCTTC. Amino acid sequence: CASSILGNEQFF.

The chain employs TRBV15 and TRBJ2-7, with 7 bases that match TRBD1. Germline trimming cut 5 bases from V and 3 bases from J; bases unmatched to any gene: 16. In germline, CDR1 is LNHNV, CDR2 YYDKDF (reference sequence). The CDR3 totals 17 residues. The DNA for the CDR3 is TGTGCCACCAGCCAGCCGGGACAGATTGGCGGCCGCTACGAGCAGTACTTC. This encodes CATSQPGQIGGRYEQYF. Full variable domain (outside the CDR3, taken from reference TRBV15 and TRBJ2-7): DAMVIQNPRYQVTQFGKPVTLSCSQTLNHNVMYWYQQKSSQAPKLLFHYYDKDFNNEADTPDNFQSRRPNTSFCFLDIRSPGLGDTAMYLCATSQPGQIGGRYEQYFGPGTRLTVT.

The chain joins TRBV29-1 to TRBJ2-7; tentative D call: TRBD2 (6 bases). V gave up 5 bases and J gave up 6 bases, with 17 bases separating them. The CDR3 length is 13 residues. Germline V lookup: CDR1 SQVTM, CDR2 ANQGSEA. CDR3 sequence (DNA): TGCAGCGTTAAAAACGGGGGTAGGGGCGAGCAGTACTTC. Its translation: CSVKNGGRGEQYF.

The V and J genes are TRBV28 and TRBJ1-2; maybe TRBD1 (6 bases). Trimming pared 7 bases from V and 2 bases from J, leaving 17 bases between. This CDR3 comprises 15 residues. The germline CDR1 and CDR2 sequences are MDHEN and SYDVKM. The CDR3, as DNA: TGTGCCAGCACCCTGACAGGCGGGACCAACTATGGCTACACCTTC. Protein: CASTLTGGTNYGYTF.

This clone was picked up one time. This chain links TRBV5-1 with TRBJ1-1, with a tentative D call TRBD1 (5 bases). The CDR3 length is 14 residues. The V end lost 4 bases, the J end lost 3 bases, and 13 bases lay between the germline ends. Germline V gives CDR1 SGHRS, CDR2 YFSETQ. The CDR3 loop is CASSVDGAHTEAFF. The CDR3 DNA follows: TGCGCCAGCAGCGTAGACGGGGCGCACACTGAAGCTTTCTTT.

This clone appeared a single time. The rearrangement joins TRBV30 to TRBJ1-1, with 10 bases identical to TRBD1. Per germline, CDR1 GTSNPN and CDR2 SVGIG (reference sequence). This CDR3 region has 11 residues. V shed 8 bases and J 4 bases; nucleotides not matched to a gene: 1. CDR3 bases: TGTGCCGGGGACAGGGGCACTGAAGCTTTCTTT. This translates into CAGDRGTEAFF. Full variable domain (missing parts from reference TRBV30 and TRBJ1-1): SQTIHQWPATLVQPVGSPLSLECTVEGTSNPNLYWYRQAAGRGLQLLFYSVGIGQISSEVPQNLSASRPQDRQFILSSKKLLLSDSGFYLCAGDRGTEAFFGQGTRLTVV.

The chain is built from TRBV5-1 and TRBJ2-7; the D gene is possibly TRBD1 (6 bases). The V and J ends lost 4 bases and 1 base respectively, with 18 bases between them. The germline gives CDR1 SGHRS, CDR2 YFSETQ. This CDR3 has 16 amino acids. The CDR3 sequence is CASSPKPDRLSYEQYF. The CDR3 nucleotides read TGCGCCAGCAGCCCTAAACCCGACAGGCTGTCCTACGAGCAGTACTTC.

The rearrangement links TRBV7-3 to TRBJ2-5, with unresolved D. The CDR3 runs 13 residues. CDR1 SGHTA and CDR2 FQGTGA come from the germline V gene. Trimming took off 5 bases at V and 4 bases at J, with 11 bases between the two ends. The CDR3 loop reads CASSPGAGETQYF. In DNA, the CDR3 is TGTGCCAGCAGCCCGGGCGCCGGAGAGACCCAGTACTTC. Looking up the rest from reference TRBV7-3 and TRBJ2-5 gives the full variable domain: GAGVSQTPSNKVTEKGKYVELRCDPISGHTALYWYRQSLGQGPEFLIYFQGTGAADDSGLPNDRFFAVRPEGSVSTLKIQRTERGDSAVYLCASSPGAGETQYFGPGTRLLVL.

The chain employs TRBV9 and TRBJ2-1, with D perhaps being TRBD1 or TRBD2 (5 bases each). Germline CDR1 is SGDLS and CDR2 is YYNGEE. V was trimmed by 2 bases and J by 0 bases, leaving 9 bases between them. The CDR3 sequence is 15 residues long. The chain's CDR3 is CASSVRDGSYNEQFF. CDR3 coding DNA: TGTGCCAGCAGCGTCCGGGACGGCTCCTACAATGAGCAGTTCTTC.